This T cell receptor (beta chain) was captured in a study of Ad26.COV2.S vaccination and SARS-CoV-2 variants. This clone was detected a few times. Clones were sequenced by immunoSEQ multiplex PCR, and TCRdb holds only the in-frame ones, with some missing. The sample carries about 350,000 clones, 88% recorded once. Germline loops: CDR1 SGHVS, CDR2 FQNEAQ. CDR3 size: 15 residues. The V end was cut by 2 bases, the J end by 2 bases, with 10 bases between. Treatment meaning: roughly 20 received Ad26.COV2.S at low or high dose, single or two shots; roughly five received placebo; per-sample allocation not given. Sampling happened 63 days after the first vaccine or placebo injection.

This TCR came from a person between 18 and 65 years old who received the Ad26.COV2.S COVID-19 vaccine or a placebo. The rearrangement uses TRBV7-8 and TRBJ1-5; D not resolved. Sequences were derived from peripheral blood, sampled in a trial of Ad26.COV2.S vaccine versus placebo. The CDR3 loop reads CASSLLGGGNQPQHF. DNA of the CDR3: TGTGCCAGCAGCTTATTGGGAGGAGGCAATCAGCCCCAGCATTTT.